This is a list of T cell receptor beta chains from one sample in a study of tumor-infiltrating lymphocytes in primary liver carcinoma. TCRdb itself ran the multiplex PCR reads through MiXCR, one entry per CDR3 protein. The sample includes under 200,000 distinct CDR3 sequences, less than 70% of them seen just once. Sequenced: peripheral blood. All receptors derive from a woman aged 55-70 years with primary liver carcinoma and hepatitis B virus infection. Both conserved end residues are part of each CDR3. D genes are given only for firm matches. The listing skips clone size in some rows; elsewhere it reads once, few, many or a size class.

j_gene,d_gene,abundance,v_gene,CDR3aa,CDR3nt
TRBJ2-7,NA,NA,TRBV7-8,CASSLGLAPYEQYF,TGTGCCAGCAGCTTAGGGCTAGCTCCCTACGAGCAGTACTTC
TRBJ2-7,NA,NA,TRBV11-2,CASRYSGTKPYEQHF,TGTGCCAGCAGGTACTCCGGGACAAAACCCTACGAGCAGCACTTC
TRBJ2-4,NA,few,TRBV2,CASSEARAKNIQYF,TGTGCCAGCAGTGAAGCCAGGGCCAAAAACATTCAGTACTTC
TRBJ2-2,NA,NA,TRBV5-1,CASSLLGAANTGELFF,TGCGCCAGCAGCTTGCTTGGAGCGGCGAACACCGGGGAGCTGTTTTTT
TRBJ2-3,NA,NA,TRBV11-2,CASSSRWALSKSTDTQYF,TGTGCTAGCAGCTCTCGGTGGGCACTTAGCAAGTCCACTGATACGCAGTATTTT
TRBJ2-7,NA,many,TRBV29-1,CSVGFGGAYEQYF,TGCAGCGTTGGGTTTGGGGGAGCCTACGAGCAGTACTTC
TRBJ1-2,NA,NA,TRBV12-3/TRBV12-4,CTSSLGRQNYVF,TGTACCAGCAGTTTAGGCCGACAGAACTATGTCTTC
TRBJ2-7,NA,NA,TRBV6-1,CASSERGYEQHF,TGTGCCAGCAGCGAGAGGGGTTACGAGCAGCACTTC
TRBJ2-7,TRBD2,NA,TRBV7-9,CASRSSGRADEQYF,TGTGCCAGCAGGTCTAGCGGGAGGGCCGACGAGCAGTACTTC
TRBJ2-2,NA,NA,TRBV12-3/TRBV12-4,CASSLGSGSGELLF,TGTGCCAGCAGTTTAGGATCGGGCTCCGGGGAGCTGCTTTTT
TRBJ1-4,NA,few,TRBV14,CASSQAGLNNEKLFF,TGTGCCAGCAGCCAAGCCGGACTGAACAATGAAAAACTGTTTTTT
TRBJ2-7,NA,NA,TRBV29-1,CSFVRGTNSYEQYF,TGCAGCTTTGTGAGGGGGACCAATTCCTATGAGCAGTACTTC
TRBJ1-1,NA,few,TRBV5-1,CASSPMTGNTEAFF,TGCGCCAGCAGCCCCATGACAGGGAACACTGAAGCTTTCTTT
TRBJ1-4,NA,few,TRBV28,CASSGPPYNEKLFF,TGTGCCAGCAGCGGGCCCCCCTATAATGAAAAACTGTTTTTT
TRBJ1-2,NA,few,TRBV30,CAWSTGAIGYTF,TGTGCCTGGAGTACCGGGGCTATAGGCTACACCTTC
TRBJ2-3,TRBD2,NA,TRBV28,CASATSGGTDTQYF,TGTGCCAGCGCTACTAGCGGCGGCACAGATACGCAGTATTTT
TRBJ1-1,TRBD1,many,TRBV28,CASKTGVDVEAFF,TGTGCCAGCAAAACAGGGGTCGATGTCGAAGCTTTCTTT
TRBJ2-5,TRBD2,many,TRBV6-5,CASSDRLAEETQYF,TGTGCCAGCAGCGACCGACTAGCGGAAGAGACCCAGTACTTC
TRBJ2-1,NA,many,TRBV12-5,CASGASPRVSSYNEQFF,TGTGCTAGTGGTGCATCCCCCCGCGTTAGCTCCTACAATGAGCAGTTCTTC
TRBJ2-1,TRBD2,NA,TRBV11-2,CASSFGGTSGTNEQFF,TGTGCCAGCAGCTTTGGGGGGACTAGTGGGACCAACGAGCAGTTCTTC
TRBJ2-7,TRBD1,medium-sized,TRBV11-2,CASSPRGLTYEQYF,TGTGCCAGCAGCCCCAGGGGGCTGACCTACGAGCAGTACTTC
TRBJ2-1,NA,NA,TRBV7-6,CASSGNRGNEQFF,TGTGCCAGTAGCGGAAACCGGGGGAATGAGCAGTTCTTC
TRBJ1-2,NA,medium-sized,TRBV11-2,CASSLVRGQGIGYTF,TGTGCCAGCAGCTTAGTTCGTGGGCAGGGAATCGGCTACACCTTC
TRBJ1-1,NA,NA,TRBV11-2,CATSPPHLSTEAFF,TGTGCCACCAGCCCACCCCACTTGAGCACTGAAGCTTTCTTT
TRBJ2-3,NA,NA,TRBV28,CASSSPPGGGTDTQYF,TGTGCCAGCAGTTCGCCCCCAGGAGGGGGCACAGATACGCAGTATTTT
TRBJ2-1,NA,NA,TRBV29-1,CSVEVWGTYNEQFF,TGCAGCGTTGAAGTTTGGGGTACCTACAATGAGCAGTTCTTC
TRBJ1-5,NA,NA,TRBV6-1,CASRVSGDSNRPQHF,TGTGCCAGCAGGGTTTCGGGGGATAGCAATCGGCCTCAGCATTTT
TRBJ1-6,NA,few,TRBV5-6,CASSSIRENYNSPLHF,TGTGCCAGCAGCTCTATCCGGGAAAACTATAATTCACCCCTCCACTTT
TRBJ2-1,TRBD1,many,TRBV14,CASSHPGQGFDEQFF,TGTGCCAGCAGCCATCCGGGACAGGGCTTCGATGAGCAGTTCTTC
TRBJ1-5,NA,once,TRBV18,CASSPDALWPQHF,TGTGCCAGCTCACCGGACGCGCTTTGGCCCCAGCATTTT
TRBJ2-1,NA,NA,TRBV12-3/TRBV12-4,CASSPRGLEYNEQFF,TGTGCCAGCAGTCCTCGGGGGCTAGAATACAATGAGCAGTTCTTC
TRBJ2-2,TRBD2,NA,TRBV12-3/TRBV12-4,CASSVGSSGRREPFF,TGTGCCAGCAGTGTCGGGTCTAGCGGGAGGAGGGAGCCGTTTTTT
TRBJ2-3,NA,NA,TRBV11-2,CAGSLDRGDTQYF,TGTGCCGGCAGTTTAGATCGAGGAGATACCCAGTATTTT